The clone carrying this T cell receptor beta chain has just a few counts. What it recognizes is unknown. TCRdb recomputed calls from the 5' RACE reads with MiXCR, one row per CDR3 protein. Among hundreds of thousands of distinct CDR3 sequences listed, under 30% were seen once. The data belong to a study of T-cell memory formation after mild COVID-19. Study results and caveats: A balance of CD4 and CD8 characterized clones contracting day 15 to 85, whereas later expanders leaned CD4+.

From germline, CDR1 is SGHAT and CDR2 FQDESV (reference sequence). This CDR3 has 15 residues. V lost 5 bases and J 0 bases, leaving 11 bases between the germline ends. This TCR was recovered from an adult woman who had mild COVID-19 (a few samples of this study predate the infection). Cell type and time point are not known. This sequence joins TRBV11-1 and TRBJ2-1; D might be TRBD2 (5 bases). The sequenced material came from PBMCs or a T cell subset sorted from them (not recorded which). The CDR3 region has the DNA TGTGCCAGCAGCCCGGACTCTTACTCCTACAATGAGCAGTTCTTC. It translates to CASSPDSYSYNEQFF. Full variable domain (rest looked up from reference TRBV11-1 and TRBJ2-1): EAEVAQSPRYKITEKSQAVAFWCDPISGHATLYWYRQILGQGPELLVQFQDESVVDDSQLPKDRFSAERLKGVDSTLKIQPAELGDSAMYLCASSPDSYSYNEQFFGPGTRLTVL.